Listed here are 16 T cell receptor beta chains from one sample, sequenced in a study of OX40 agonist ivuxolimab in advanced cancers. Data came from immunoSEQ multiplex PCR; TCRdb stores just in-frame clones and leaves some out. The sample lists around 35,000 clones, about three quarters occurring once. The material was CD4+ or CD8+ T cells sorted from blood, obtained in a trial of the OX40 agonist ivuxolimab. All receptors come from an adult with an advanced solid tumor such as melanoma, head and neck, liver or kidney cancer.

The chain is built from TRBV19 and TRBJ1-1, with D possibly being TRBD1 (6 bases). The CDR3 covers 15 residues. Germline V gene data show CDR1 as LNHDA and CDR2 as SQIVND (reference sequence). The V gene lost 5 bases and the J gene lost 1 base, with 14 bases spanning the gap. CDR3 nucleotide sequence: TGTGCCAGTAGTCTCAGGGACACGCGGAACACTGAAGCTTTCTTT. Residues: CASSLRDTRNTEAFF.

This chain uses TRBV23-1 with TRBJ1-5, with unresolved D. Being an ORF, TRBV23-1 has a function that is uncertain. The CDR3 totals 10 residues. The CDR3 bases are TGCGCGGTAATGGAGCAGCCCCAGCATTTT. This translates into CAVMEQPQHF.

CDR3 nucleotide sequence: TGTGCCAGCAGCTTACGACAGACTTTGGTCACTGAAGCTTTCTTT. Protein product: CASSLRQTLVTEAFF. The chain uses TRBV5-6 and TRBJ1-1; D may be TRBD1 (5 bases). V gave up 2 bases and J gave up 4 bases, with 15 bases separating them. Germline CDR1 is SGHDT and CDR2 is YYEEEE. This CDR3 has 15 residues.

V gene TRBV29-1 combines with J gene TRBJ2-7, with 11 bases fitting TRBD2. The CDR3 runs to 14 residues. CDR1 is SQVTM, CDR2 ANQGSEA, per germline. The V segment lost 6 bases and the J segment 2 bases; nucleotides outside the gene matches: 6. In DNA form, the CDR3 reads TGCAGCGTCACTAGCGGGAGAAGCCCCTACGAGCAGTACTTC. It encodes CSVTSGRSPYEQYF.

V is TRBV7-3 and J is TRBJ2-1; 10 positions match TRBD2. With V trimmed by 0 bases and J by 10 bases, 3 bases remained unmatched. CDR3 size: 14 residues. The V gene's germline CDR1 is SGHTA and CDR2 FQGTGA. The CDR3 DNA is TGTGCCAGCAGCTTAACGGTACTAGCGGGGGAGCAGTTCTTC. Protein sequence: CASSLTVLAGEQFF.

This chain links TRBV7-3 with TRBJ2-1; D might be TRBD2 (5 bases). Germline CDR1 reads SGHTA; CDR2 reads FQGTGA. Trimming pared 5 bases from V and 0 bases from J, leaving 11 bases between. The CDR3 has 15 amino acids. CDR3 nucleotides: TGTGCCAGCAGCCTTGGACTGAACTCCTACAATGAGCAGTTCTTC. Its translation: CASSLGLNSYNEQFF.

The chain is built from TRBV5-4 and TRBJ2-7; D remains ambiguous. The length of the CDR3 is 16 residues. With 2 bases removed from V and 0 bases from J, the gap between germline ends came to 15 bases. The V gene's germline CDR1 is SGHNT and CDR2 YYREEE (reference sequence). CDR3 DNA: TGTGCCAGCAGCTTCGGACCAGCCCCAGTCTCCTACGAGCAGTACTTC. It is translated as CASSFGPAPVSYEQYF.

The rearrangement uses TRBV19 and TRBJ1-4, with a tentative D call TRBD1 (5 bases). The CDR3 consists of 18 residues. Trimming cost V 3 bases and J 8 bases, with 25 bases left between them. CDR1 LNHDA and CDR2 SQIVND come from the germline V gene (reference sequence). CDR3: CASSMRGWLGDPDEKLFF. DNA for the CDR3: TGTGCCAGTAGTATGAGGGGTTGGTTAGGGGATCCCGACGAAAAACTGTTTTTT.

The rearrangement joins TRBV6-6 to TRBJ1-2; 8 bases are a match to TRBD1. Per germline, CDR1 MNHNY and CDR2 SVGAGI (reference sequence). This CDR3 has 14 residues. Trimming at V came to 8 bases and at J to 4 bases, leaving 9 bases not matched to a gene. The CDR3 DNA follows: TGTGCCAGCCAGGGACAGGCCGTTACCTATGGCTACACCTTC. Its translation is CASQGQAVTYGYTF.

The V call is TRBV6-6, the J call TRBJ1-5, with D perhaps TRBD1 (6 bases). The CDR3 runs 14 residues. With 10 bases removed from V and 6 bases from J, the gap between germline ends came to 19 bases. Germline assignment: CDR1 MNHNY and CDR2 SVGAGI (reference sequence). CDR3: CATLVGGGLQPQHF. CDR3 coding DNA: TGTGCCACCTTAGTCGGGGGGGGGCTTCAGCCCCAGCATTTT.

The rearrangement uses TRBV6-1 and TRBJ2-3, with TRBD2 matching 7 bases. V trimming: 1 base; J trimming: 2 bases; junction bases outside the gene matches: 12. The CDR3 is 18 residues long. From germline, CDR1 is MNHNS and CDR2 SASEGT. The CDR3 protein is CASSEVLRASGLTDTQYF. CDR3 bases: TGTGCCAGCAGTGAAGTGTTAAGGGCTAGCGGTCTCACAGATACGCAGTATTTT.

The rearrangement uses TRBV5-1 and TRBJ2-3, with a tentative D call TRBD2 (5 bases). Germline V CDR1 and CDR2: SGHRS, YFSETQ. Trimming stripped 3 bases from V and 1 base from J, with 6 bases between. The CDR3 runs 13 residues. The CDR3 DNA is TGCGCCAGCAGCTACGGGGGCACAGATACGCAGTATTTT. Protein: CASSYGGTDTQYF.

The V and J genes are TRBV5-1 and TRBJ1-6; D call uncertain. Trimming stripped 5 bases from V and 1 base from J, with 10 bases between. The germline gives CDR1 SGHRS, CDR2 YFSETQ. This CDR3 is 15 amino acids long. CDR3 protein: CASSNVQSYNSPLHF. CDR3 coding DNA: TGCGCCAGCAGTAACGTCCAGTCCTATAATTCACCCCTCCACTTT.

This chain links TRBV7-9 with TRBJ2-7, with TRBD2 matching 11 bases. The J segment lost 12 bases and the V segment lost 3 bases, leaving 7 bases of the junction unmatched. The CDR3 loop spans 13 amino acids. Germline lookup yields CDR1 SEHNR and CDR2 FQNEAQ (reference sequence). As DNA, the CDR3 is TGTGCCAGCAGCTTGATAGCGGGAGGGGGTCTGTACTTC. It codes for CASSLIAGGGLYF.

Only one count was recorded for this clone. This chain joins TRBV2 and TRBJ1-2; perhaps TRBD1 as D (5 bases). V was shortened by 2 bases and J by 4 bases, with 11 bases between the two germline ends. The CDR3 is made up of 14 amino acids. The V gene's germline CDR1 is SNHLY and CDR2 FYNNEI. CDR3 protein: CASSELQGVYGYTF. CDR3 nucleotide sequence: TGTGCCAGCAGTGAACTTCAGGGAGTCTATGGCTACACCTTC. The full variable domain, completed using reference TRBV2 and TRBJ1-2, is EPEVTQTPSHQVTQMGQEVILRCVPISNHLYFYWYRQILGQKVEFLVSFYNNEISEKSEIFDDQFSVERPDGSNFTLKIRSTKLEDSAMYFCASSELQGVYGYTFGSGTRLTVV.

The chain combines TRBV18 with TRBJ1-4; the D is unclear. Trimming cost V 1 base and J 0 bases, with 6 bases left between them. Germline V gives CDR1 KGHSH, CDR2 LQKENI. The CDR3 totals 15 residues. The CDR3 bases are TGTGCCAGCTCACCACGAACAACAACTAATGAAAAACTGTTTTTT. Translation: CASSPRTTTNEKLFF.